This T cell receptor (beta chain) came from a study of neoadjuvant anti-PD-1 for oral cavity cancer. Looking at the study overall: Around day 43, patients without progression received a fourth nivolumab dose before surgery. Study-level points and caveats: After neoadjuvant nivolumab, PBMC T cell clonality was significantly higher in non-responders than responders.

The CDR3 is 14 amino acids. V dropped 4 bases and J dropped 8 bases, with 17 bases sitting between them. Germline V gives CDR1 LNHDA, CDR2 SQIVND (reference sequence). Method: immunoSEQ multiplex PCR; TCRdb's copy keeps in-frame clones and lacks some. Found here are tens of thousands of clones, roughly 80% of them singletons; the top ten hold just over 2.5%. On this clone itself: The antigen is undetermined.

Patients had HPV-negative, locally advanced oral cavity squamous cell carcinoma. The clonotype was recovered from a person aged 40 to 85 with oral cavity squamous cell carcinoma. The J gene is TRBJ1-2, the V gene TRBV19, with D possibly being TRBD1 (6 bases). This specimen was PBMCs, taken before nivolumab (anti-PD-1) treatment. CDR3 sequence: CASSTRQEMGGYTF. The CDR3 DNA sequence: TGTGCCAGTAGTACCCGACAGGAGATGGGGGGCTACACCTTC.